These 4 T cell receptor beta chains originate from one sample sequenced in a study of T cell responses to AZD1222 COVID-19 vaccine. Sequencing used immunoSEQ multiplex PCR; TCRdb keeps in-frame clones, though not all of them. Of 200,000 to 300,000 clones in the sample, 93% are singletons; the top ten hold around 0.58%. The sample here was peripheral blood, taken on day 0 of AZD1222 vaccination. These receptors all come from an adult in good health.

This clone was detected once. V and J are TRBV3-1 (or the pseudogene TRBV3-2) and TRBJ2-1; D may be TRBD1 (7 bases). In germline, CDR1 is LGHDT, CDR2 YNNKEL (reference sequence). Trimming cost V 3 bases and J 7 bases, with 16 bases left between them. There are 15 residues in the CDR3. The CDR3 reads CASSHRGAGRNEQFF. The CDR3 nucleotides are TGTGCCAGCAGCCACAGGGGGGCGGGGAGAAATGAGCAGTTCTTC.

This chain links TRBV28 with TRBJ1-5; D gene unclear. Per the germline V gene, CDR1 is MDHEN and CDR2 is SYDVKM. V was cut by 5 bases and J by 9 bases, with 8 bases left in between. The CDR3 has 11 amino acids. The CDR3, as DNA: TGTGCCAGCAGTCGCGACCGGCCCCAGCATTTT. Translating gives CASSRDRPQHF.

V and J are TRBV7-2 and TRBJ2-1, with D unresolved. The CDR3 loop spans 13 amino acids. Between the trimmed V and J ends, which lost 1 base and 6 bases, there was a span of 7 bases. Germline V CDR1 and CDR2: SGHTA, FQGNSA. The CDR3 reads CASSLDTPNEQFF. The DNA of the CDR3 is TGTGCCAGCAGCTTAGATACGCCCAATGAGCAGTTCTTC.

The gene calls are TRBV2 and TRBJ1-6, with D uncertain. CDR1 is SNHLY and CDR2 is FYNNEI in the germline V gene. The length of the CDR3 is 12 residues. V lost 3 bases to trimming and J lost 8 bases, with 5 bases between them. In DNA, the CDR3 is TGTGCCAGCAGTGACAGAGATTCACCCCTCCACTTT. It specifies CASSDRDSPLHF. Supplemented by reference TRBV2 and TRBJ1-6, the full variable domain reads EPEVTQTPSHQVTQMGQEVILRCVPISNHLYFYWYRQILGQKVEFLVSFYNNEISEKSEIFDDQFSVERPDGSNFTLKIRSTKLEDSAMYFCASSDRDSPLHFGNGTRLTVT.